One sample yielded the 26 T cell receptor beta chains listed below, sequenced in a study of CD8+CD57+ T cells in acquired aplastic anemia. Using genomic DNA as the template, TCR beta VDJ and CDR3 profiling was carried out. MiXCR, run by TCRdb on the reads, gives a single entry per CDR3 protein. The table lists about 180,000 distinct CDR3 sequences, 46% of them singletons. Material for sequencing was sorted CD4+, CD8+, or CD8+CD57+ T cells (not recorded which) from PBMCs. These receptors were collected from a human donor in good health.

The V call is TRBV2, the J call TRBJ2-3; possible D gene TRBD2, 6 bases. The CDR3 runs 14 residues. The ends were cut back, 7 bases at V and 0 bases at J, with 11 bases in the middle. Germline CDR1 is SNHLY and CDR2 is FYNNEI. CDR3 loop: CASTIAASTDTQYF. Here the CDR3 DNA reads TGTGCCAGCACCATAGCGGCAAGCACAGATACGCAGTATTTT.

As for this clonotype: Given a much more abundant clone one base away, this may be a read error. This sequence joins TRBV14 and TRBJ2-4, with D uncertain. V was clipped by 1 base and J by 8 bases, with 9 bases between them. The CDR3 length is 13 residues. Looked up from germline, CDR1 is SGHDN and CDR2 is FVKESK. The CDR3 DNA follows: TGTGCCAGCAGCCAAGGGGCAGTCGACATTCAGTACTTC. Amino acid sequence: CASSQGAVDIQYF.

The rearrangement joins TRBV20-1 to TRBJ2-7; TRBD1 matches 8 bases. The length of the CDR3 is 12 residues. Germline CDR1 and CDR2: DFQATT and SNEGSKA (reference sequence). Trimming cost V 3 bases and J 5 bases; bases outside gene matches: 3. The CDR3 sequence is CSASRTGNEQYF. CDR3 DNA sequence: TGCAGTGCTAGCCGGACAGGGAACGAGCAGTACTTC.

This clonotype has ten or more counts. The CDR3 sequence: CSVSGTGGFGTGELFF. The CDR3 coding sequence is TGCAGCGTCTCCGGGACAGGGGGATTCGGCACCGGGGAGCTGTTTTTT. The chain carries TRBV29-1 and TRBJ2-2; 11 nucleotides line up with TRBD1. V trimming: 6 bases; J trimming: 4 bases; junction bases outside the gene matches: 10. The CDR3 has 16 amino acids. From germline, CDR1 is SQVTM and CDR2 ANQGSEA.

The rearrangement joins TRBV20-1 to TRBJ2-5, with 8 bases matching TRBD1. Losses at the gene ends were 0 bases for V and 2 bases for J; bases not matched to a gene: 5. Germline CDR1 is DFQATT and CDR2 is SNEGSKA (reference sequence). The CDR3 sequence is 15 residues long. The CDR3 DNA sequence: TGCAGTGCTAGAGACGGACAGGGTTGGCAAGAGACCCAGTACTTC. Its translation is CSARDGQGWQETQYF.

This chain links TRBV29-1 with TRBJ1-2, with 7 bases aligning to TRBD1. This CDR3 has 12 amino acids. Germline values: CDR1 SQVTM, CDR2 ANQGSEA. V shed 7 bases and J 4 bases; nucleotides not matched to a gene: 6. Written as DNA, the CDR3 is TGCAGCGCTATGACAGGGAGCTATGGCTACACCTTC. It translates to CSAMTGSYGYTF.

As for this clonotype: A much larger clone differs by one base, so this may be a read error. The chain recombines TRBV11-1 with TRBJ2-1; 8 bases line up with TRBD2. V shed 0 bases, J shed 7 bases, and the junction held 5 bases outside the gene matches. Germline CDR1 SGHAT, CDR2 FQDESV (reference sequence). This CDR3 region has 15 residues. This chain's CDR3 is CASSLASGVRNEQFF. CDR3 nucleotide sequence: TGTGCCAGCAGCTTAGCTAGCGGGGTTAGGAATGAGCAGTTCTTC.

This chain's CDR3 is CATSGGRHDYNEQFF. In nucleotides, the CDR3 is TGCGCCACATCTGGGGGTCGGCACGACTACAATGAGCAGTTCTTC. This chain joins TRBV10-1 and TRBJ2-1; D is possibly TRBD1 or TRBD2 (5 bases each). The CDR3 contains 15 residues. The ends were cut back, 10 bases at V and 3 bases at J, with 19 bases in the middle. Germline V gives CDR1 WNHNN, CDR2 SYGVQD (reference sequence).

V and J are TRBV29-1 and TRBJ2-3; D not certain. This CDR3 region has 14 residues. Germline-derived CDR1 and CDR2 are SQVTM and ANQGSEA. The ends were cut back, 5 bases at V and 0 bases at J, with 12 bases in the middle. The CDR3 DNA reads TGCAGCGTTACCTCGACACTTAGCACAGATACGCAGTATTTT. Translated, it gives CSVTSTLSTDTQYF.

This clonotype was found many times. This chain joins TRBV7-9 and TRBJ2-2; D remains unclear. Trimming took off 9 bases at V and 0 bases at J, with 11 bases between the two ends. Germline loops: CDR1 SEHNR, CDR2 FQNEAQ (reference sequence). The length of the CDR3 is 14 residues. CDR3 in amino acids: CASQEQPNTGELFF. CDR3 nucleotide sequence: TGTGCCAGTCAAGAACAGCCGAACACCGGGGAGCTGTTTTTT.

This clonotype was detected many times. The CDR3 reads CASSAQGSISYEQYF. CDR3 coding DNA: TGTGCCAGCAGTGCCCAGGGGTCCATCTCCTACGAGCAGTACTTC. The V call is TRBV6-1, the J call TRBJ2-7; D perhaps matches TRBD1 (6 bases). Germline lookup yields CDR1 MNHNS and CDR2 SASEGT. The CDR3 totals 15 residues. Deletions cut 4 bases from V and 0 bases from J, with 13 bases between.

This clonotype was observed many times. The CDR3 loop reads CASQNSNQPQHF. CDR3 DNA sequence: TGTGCCAGCCAAAATAGCAATCAGCCCCAGCATTTT. V is TRBV12-3 or TRBV12-4 and J is TRBJ1-5; D unresolved. With 8 bases removed from V and 0 bases from J, the gap between germline ends came to 5 bases. This CDR3 spans 12 amino acids.

The chain links TRBV28 to TRBJ2-7; maybe TRBD2 (6 bases). The CDR3 runs 13 residues. V was shortened by 11 bases and J by 2 bases, with 16 bases between the two germline ends. CDR1 is MDHEN and CDR2 is SYDVKM in the germline V gene. The CDR3 region is CAAGLTSPYEQYF. As DNA, the CDR3 is TGTGCCGCGGGGCTAACTAGTCCCTACGAGCAGTACTTC.

This clonotype was seen repeatedly, ten times or more. V usage is TRBV3-1 and J usage is TRBJ1-1; perhaps TRBD1 as D (6 bases). This CDR3 is built from 13 residues. V was pared by 0 bases and J by 4 bases, with 6 bases between. The V gene's germline CDR1 is LGHDT and CDR2 YNNKEL (reference sequence). CDR3 loop: CASSQDRGTEAFF. The CDR3, as DNA: TGTGCCAGCAGCCAAGACAGGGGCACTGAAGCTTTCTTT. Complete variable domain (other parts from reference TRBV3-1 and TRBJ1-1): DTAVSQTPKYLVTQMGNDKSIKCEQNLGHDTMYWYKQDSKKFLKIMFSYNNKELIINETVPNRFSPKSPDKAHLNLHINSLELGDSAVYFCASSQDRGTEAFFGQGTRLTVV.

DNA of the CDR3: TGTGCCAGTAAAGACAGAGGCACAGATACGCAGTATTTT. Translating it yields CASKDRGTDTQYF. The chain has TRBV19 and TRBJ2-3; D is perhaps TRBD1 (5 bases). The V end was cut by 7 bases, the J end by 1 base, with 9 bases between. Germline V CDR1 and CDR2: LNHDA, SQIVND (reference sequence). The CDR3 length is 13 residues.

This clonotype was seen many times. The chain joins TRBV14 to TRBJ2-3, with 9 bases identical to TRBD2. The CDR3 is made up of 16 amino acids. The ends lost 4 bases at V and 6 bases at J; junction bases unmatched: 11. From germline, CDR1 is SGHDN and CDR2 FVKESK. The CDR3 loop reads CASSPPEESGRDTQYF. The CDR3, as DNA: TGTGCCAGCAGCCCCCCGGAAGAGAGCGGGAGGGATACGCAGTATTTT.

In this sample, this clonotype turned up many times. The J gene is TRBJ1-6, the V gene TRBV20-1; 11 positions match TRBD1. This CDR3 region has 16 residues. The V gene's germline CDR1 is DFQATT and CDR2 SNEGSKA (reference sequence). The trim removed 2 bases at V and 6 bases at J, leaving 6 bases unmatched. CDR3 in amino acids: CSARRSGQGANSPLHF. The CDR3 DNA sequence: TGCAGTGCTAGACGGAGCGGACAGGGGGCTAATTCACCCCTCCACTTT.

The rearrangement uses TRBV28 and TRBJ2-3, with TRBD2 as a possible D gene (5 bases). This CDR3 has 16 residues. Germline V lookup: CDR1 MDHEN, CDR2 SYDVKM. V was cut by 6 bases and J by 4 bases, with 20 bases left in between. The CDR3 nucleotides read TGTGCCAGCAGCTCAACGGTGGGAGTCGGCTCAGATACGCAGTATTTT. Its protein product is CASSSTVGVGSDTQYF. Full variable domain (missing parts from reference TRBV28 and TRBJ2-3): DVKVTQSSRYLVKRTGEKVFLECVQDMDHENMFWYRQDPGLGLRLIYFSYDVKMKEKGDIPEGYSVSREKKERFSLILESASTNQTSMYLCASSSTVGVGSDTQYFGPGTRLTVL.

This clonotype was seen at least ten times. The chain joins TRBV20-1 to TRBJ2-7, with 8 bases fitting TRBD2. The CDR3 runs 13 residues. The junction had 6 bases not matched to a gene; V was cut back by 1 base and J by 7 bases. CDR1 and CDR2 from the germline V gene are DFQATT and SNEGSKA (reference sequence). CDR3 sequence: CSARAGGPVEQYF. DNA of the CDR3: TGCAGTGCTAGAGCGGGAGGGCCGGTTGAGCAGTACTTC.

The chain is built from TRBV6-2 or TRBV6-3 and TRBJ2-3; D may correspond to TRBD1 or TRBD2 (5 bases each). CDR1 is MNHEY, CDR2 SVGEGT, per germline. Trimming shortened V by 8 bases and J by 1 base, and 10 bases separated the two germline ends. The length of the CDR3 is 13 residues. CDR3 amino acids: CASLGRGTDTQYF. As DNA, the CDR3 is TGTGCCAGCCTGGGACGGGGCACAGATACGCAGTATTTT.

The table lists this clonotype with many counts. The V and J genes are TRBV29-1 and TRBJ1-2; D unresolved. This CDR3 is built from 12 residues. From germline, CDR1 is SQVTM and CDR2 ANQGSEA. V gave up 2 bases and J gave up 8 bases, with 12 bases separating them. The CDR3, as DNA: TGCAGCGTTGAACTTGGGGATGGGGGCTACACCTTC. Residues: CSVELGDGGYTF.

V gene TRBV11-2 combines with J gene TRBJ2-5, with a weak D call TRBD2 (5 bases). Germline V gene lookup returns CDR1 SGHAT and CDR2 FQNNGV. CDR3 length equals 15 residues. V was clipped by 5 bases and J by 4 bases, with 17 bases between them. The CDR3 reads CASSPQVRAGETQYF. Here the CDR3 DNA reads TGTGCCAGCAGCCCTCAAGTAAGGGCGGGAGAGACCCAGTACTTC. The full variable domain, its missing parts supplied by reference TRBV11-2 and TRBJ2-5, is EAGVAQSPRYKIIEKRQSVAFWCNPISGHATLYWYQQILGQGPKLLIQFQNNGVVDDSQLPKDRFSAERLKGVDSTLKIQPAKLEDSAVYLCASSPQVRAGETQYFGPGTRLLVL.

The V call is TRBV7-9, the J call TRBJ2-7; possible D gene TRBD1, 5 bases. The germline V and J ends were trimmed by 5 bases and 6 bases, with 8 bases remaining between them. The CDR3 consists of 11 residues. Germline-derived CDR1 and CDR2 are SEHNR and FQNEAQ (reference sequence). CDR3 DNA: TGTGCCAGCAGCGACAGTCTCGAGCAGTACTTC. Its protein is CASSDSLEQYF.

As regards this clonotype: This sequence may be a read error, since a much larger clone differs from it by one base. No conserved phenylalanine or tryptophan ends this CDR3, so it is likely a read error. V usage is TRBV6-5 and J usage is TRBJ2-3; D unclear. CDR1 and CDR2 (germline): MNHEY, SVGAGI. This CDR3 spans 16 amino acids. V was cut by 2 bases and J by 4 bases, with 16 bases left in between. The CDR3 DNA is TGTGCCAGCAGTTACCGTGGAAGTGCACGCGCAGATACGCAGTATTCT. The encoded protein is CASSYRGSARADTQYS.

The chain employs TRBV3-1 and TRBJ1-2; possibly TRBD1 for D (5 bases). V dropped 2 bases and J dropped 4 bases, with 17 bases sitting between them. The V gene's germline CDR1 is LGHDT and CDR2 YNNKEL (reference sequence). The CDR3 length is 16 residues. CDR3 nucleotides: TGTGCCAGCAGCCAATCCGACAGAAGGGCTTCCTATGGCTACACCTTC. It codes for CASSQSDRRASYGYTF. The variable domain in full, with the rest retrieved from reference TRBV3-1 and TRBJ1-2, is DTAVSQTPKYLVTQMGNDKSIKCEQNLGHDTMYWYKQDSKKFLKIMFSYNNKELIINETVPNRFSPKSPDKAHLNLHINSLELGDSAVYFCASSQSDRRASYGYTFGSGTRLTVV.

Many counts were recorded for this clonotype. V is TRBV9 and J is TRBJ1-6; D is unresolved. Per germline, CDR1 SGDLS and CDR2 YYNGEE. Trimming shortened V by 4 bases and J by 10 bases, and 15 bases separated the two germline ends. The CDR3 runs 14 residues. The DNA of the CDR3 is TGTGCCAGCAGCCGCGGGGATAGTTCCTCACCCCTCCACTTT. It specifies CASSRGDSSSPLHF. Complete variable domain (other parts from reference TRBV9 and TRBJ1-6): DSGVTQTPKHLITATGQRVTLRCSPRSGDLSVYWYQQSLDQGLQFLIQYYNGEERAKGNILERFSAQQFPDLHSELNLSSLELGDSALYFCASSRGDSSSPLHFGNGTRLTVT.